This T cell receptor (beta chain) was recovered during a study of blood T cells in healthy people across ages. This clonotype was observed a few times. Antigen unknown. The V gene's germline CDR1 is MNHNS and CDR2 SASEGT. The junction had 7 bases not matched to a gene; V was cut back by 4 bases and J by 2 bases. The CDR3 is 17 amino acids. Alongside a J-beta primer mix, a sample-barcoded 5' primer served in a second PCR lasting roughly 7 to 11 cycles. A single record per CDR3 protein comes from TCRdb applying MiXCR to the 5' RACE reads. Found here are 710,000 or so distinct CDR3 sequences, around 32% of them singletons; the top ten hold roughly 14%. General study results and limits: There were more naive CD4+ cells and higher diversity in long-lived donors than in aged donors.

The sequenced sample was blood. V and J are TRBV6-1 and TRBJ2-2; TRBD2 agrees at 10 bases. The TCR originated in a woman older than 75 in good health. CDR3 amino acids: CASSGFSGGTNTGELFF. CDR3 bases: TGTGCCAGCAGTGGATTTAGCGGGGGGACCAACACCGGGGAGCTGTTTTTT.